The entry that follows covers one T cell receptor (beta chain) sequence. Its antigen is undetermined. The library targeted TCRbeta and was prepared with unique molecular identifiers. One entry per CDR3 protein, called by TCRdb with MiXCR from the PCR reads. Here the sample spans about 830,000 distinct CDR3 sequences, 15% to 20% being singletons. This record comes from a study of T-cell reconstitution after alpha-beta-depleted transplantation in children. CDR1 MGHRA and CDR2 YSYEKL come from the germline V gene. The CDR3 is 13 amino acids. Trimming removed 4 bases from V and 3 bases from J, with 10 bases in between. Study results and limitations: After one year, T-cell counts and TCRbeta diversity mostly came from new T cells. Expanded clones from the graft, numbering several hundred, reportedly supplied alpha-beta T cells about two months after transplant.

This rearrangement joins TRBV4-1 to TRBJ2-7; perhaps D is TRBD1 or TRBD2 (5 bases each). This specimen was PBMCs, mostly from graft donor cells, taken 360 days after TCRalphabeta/CD19-depleted stem cell transplant. The TCR was taken from a male patient between 10 and 17 years old who had a stem cell transplant for acute lymphoblastic leukemia, so the T cells may come from the graft donor. The CDR3 spells CASSRDGIYEQYF. The CDR3 DNA reads as TGCGCCAGCAGCCGGGACGGGATCTACGAGCAGTACTTC.